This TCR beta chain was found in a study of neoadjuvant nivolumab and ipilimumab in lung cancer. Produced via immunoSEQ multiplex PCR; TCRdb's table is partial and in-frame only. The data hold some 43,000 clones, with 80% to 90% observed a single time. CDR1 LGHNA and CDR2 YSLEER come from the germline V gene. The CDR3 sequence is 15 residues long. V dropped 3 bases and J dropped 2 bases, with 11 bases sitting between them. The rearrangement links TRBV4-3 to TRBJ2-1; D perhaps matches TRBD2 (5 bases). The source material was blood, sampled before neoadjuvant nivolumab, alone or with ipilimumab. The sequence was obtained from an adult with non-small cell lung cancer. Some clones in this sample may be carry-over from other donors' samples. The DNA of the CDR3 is TGCGCCAGCAGCCATAAGGCGGGCACCTACAATGAGCAGTTCTTC. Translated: CASSHKAGTYNEQFF.